One and the same sample provided the 30 T cell receptor beta chains below, sequenced in a study of patients and donors after allogeneic stem cell transplantation. MiXCR, run by TCRdb on the RT-PCR reads, gives a single entry per CDR3 protein. The table has approximately 90,000 distinct CDR3 sequences, roughly 5.1% seen once; the top ten hold around 3%. The sample consisted of blood, either unsorted or a sorted T cell fraction (not recorded which). The receptors come from a human donor who was either an allogeneic HSCT recipient or a stem cell or donor lymphocyte infusion donor (not recorded which). It is not recorded whose cells these are; they may come from a transplant donor.

This clonotype occurred many times. The J gene is TRBJ2-1, the V gene TRBV3-1, with D tentatively TRBD2 (7 bases). Trimming took 7 bases from V and 9 from J, leaving 19 bases between them. Germline V gene lookup returns CDR1 LGHDT and CDR2 YNNKEL (reference sequence). The CDR3 length is 14 residues. The CDR3 protein is CASTRGGGIGEQFF. The CDR3 nucleotides are TGTGCCAGCACACGAGGGGGAGGGATTGGTGAGCAGTTCTTC.

This clonotype was observed at least ten times. J is TRBJ2-2 and V is TRBV2; 7 bases fit TRBD1. The CDR3 runs to 14 residues. Per germline, CDR1 SNHLY and CDR2 FYNNEI. The V and J ends lost 8 bases and 6 bases, in that order; junction bases with no gene match: 9. CDR3 loop: CASSIQGMAGELFF. The CDR3 region has the DNA TGTGCCAGCTCCATACAGGGGATGGCCGGGGAGCTGTTTTTT. The whole variable domain, filled in from reference TRBV2 and TRBJ2-2, reads EPEVTQTPSHQVTQMGQEVILRCVPISNHLYFYWYRQILGQKVEFLVSFYNNEISEKSEIFDDQFSVERPDGSNFTLKIRSTKLEDSAMYFCASSIQGMAGELFFGEGSRLTVL.

The sample holds many counts of this clonotype. The V call is TRBV5-1, the J call TRBJ2-3; 7 nucleotides align to TRBD2. CDR1 is SGHRS, CDR2 YFSETQ, per germline. The V segment lost 3 bases and the J segment 1 base; nucleotides outside the gene matches: 5. This CDR3 is 15 amino acids long. CDR3 DNA: TGCGCCAGCAGCTCACTAGCGTTGGGCACAGATACGCAGTATTTT. Residues: CASSSLALGTDTQYF.

This clonotype appeared many times. The J gene is TRBJ2-7, the V gene TRBV27; D unclear. There are 13 residues in the CDR3. V was cut by 2 bases and J by 2 bases, with 7 bases left in between. Germline loops: CDR1 MNHEY, CDR2 SMNVEV (reference sequence). The CDR3 is CASSLVGTYEQYF. CDR3 sequence (DNA): TGTGCCAGCAGTTTAGTAGGGACCTACGAGCAGTACTTC.

This sequence joins TRBV28 and TRBJ2-3; D not certain. The CDR3 has 12 amino acids. Germline assignment: CDR1 MDHEN and CDR2 SYDVKM. V was pared by 5 bases and J by 14 bases, with 17 bases between. DNA for the CDR3: TGTGCCAGCAGTCAATTAGACGGGTCTGCGTATTTT. Protein sequence: CASSQLDGSAYF.

This clonotype is medium-sized (0.01 to 0.1%) by share. J is TRBJ1-5 and V is TRBV19; D is undetermined. Looked up from germline, CDR1 is LNHDA and CDR2 is SQIVND (reference sequence). Trimming removed 5 bases from V and 4 bases from J, with 9 bases in between. The CDR3 is 13 residues long. CDR3 in amino acids: CASSDTRNQPQHF. The CDR3 DNA is TGTGCCAGTAGTGACACTCGGAATCAGCCCCAGCATTTT.

This clonotype was observed many times. V usage is TRBV9 and J usage is TRBJ2-5; D possibly matches TRBD1 or TRBD2 (5 bases each). Germline V gene data show CDR1 as SGDLS and CDR2 as YYNGEE. This CDR3 is 16 amino acids long. V lost 0 bases and J lost 5, with 17 bases in between. The CDR3 DNA reads TGTGCCAGCAGCGTAGGCCGGGACCCTACCTGGGAGACCCAGTACTTC. Translation: CASSVGRDPTWETQYF.

The chain is built from TRBV27 and TRBJ1-2, with 12 nucleotides matching TRBD1. Trimming cost V 5 bases and J 3 bases; bases outside gene matches: 4. Germline CDR1 is MNHEY and CDR2 is SMNVEV (reference sequence). The CDR3 is made up of 15 amino acids. The CDR3 loop is CASSLGTGGYYGYTF. In DNA, the CDR3 is TGTGCCAGCAGTCTCGGGACAGGGGGCTACTATGGCTACACCTTC.

This clonotype was observed at least ten times. The chain couples TRBV20-1 to TRBJ1-1, with D possibly matching TRBD1 (6 bases). CDR1 DFQATT and CDR2 SNEGSKA come from the germline V gene (reference sequence). This CDR3 has 13 residues. V lost 0 bases and J 6 bases, leaving 11 bases between the germline ends. The CDR3 DNA reads TGCAGTGCTAGAGAACACAGGGATGCTGAAGCTTTCTTT. Protein sequence: CSAREHRDAEAFF.

This clonotype occurred many times. The chain is built from TRBV10-3 and TRBJ1-5; D ambiguous. CDR3 length equals 13 residues. In germline, CDR1 is ENHRY, CDR2 SYGVKD. Trimming removed 9 bases from V and 7 bases from J, with 16 bases in between. The CDR3 region has the DNA TGTGCCATTTCCAGTGCTCTGGGGCAGCCCCAGCATTTT. Its translation: CAISSALGQPQHF.

This clonotype was seen repeatedly, ten times or more. The chain recombines TRBV25-1 with TRBJ1-2; D is possibly TRBD1 (5 bases). The CDR3 loop spans 12 amino acids. The germline V and J ends were trimmed by 9 bases and 3 bases, with 11 bases remaining between them. Germline CDR1 is MGHDK and CDR2 is SYGVNS. The DNA of the CDR3 is TGTGCCAGTTTGGGGGGGGACTATGGCTACACCTTC. The encoded protein is CASLGGDYGYTF.

This clonotype was counted many times. The V gene is TRBV29-1, the J gene TRBJ2-7, with D tentatively TRBD2 (7 bases). Germline V gene data show CDR1 as SQVTM and CDR2 as ANQGSEA. The CDR3 spans 16 residues. V lost 1 base, J lost 2 bases, and 18 bases lay in between. The CDR3 DNA sequence: TGCAGCGTTGAAGGGCTAGGAGGGGGGGACCCCTACGAGCAGTACTTC. Residues: CSVEGLGGGDPYEQYF.

The V and J genes are TRBV7-9 and TRBJ2-7, with D perhaps matching TRBD1 or TRBD2 (5 bases each). The CDR3 length is 12 residues. V was shortened by 8 bases and J by 7 bases, with 15 bases between the two germline ends. CDR1 and CDR2 from the germline V gene are SEHNR and FQNEAQ (reference sequence). CDR3 protein: CASGGRAREQYF. The CDR3 DNA is TGTGCCAGCGGGGGAAGGGCTCGGGAGCAGTACTTC.

This clonotype has just a few counts. This chain connects TRBV5-1 to TRBJ1-2, with TRBD1 identical over 9 bases. The V gene end was trimmed by 4 bases and the J gene end by 5 bases; junction bases not matched to a gene: 9. CDR3 length equals 15 residues. Per the germline V gene, CDR1 is SGHRS and CDR2 is YFSETQ. The CDR3 coding sequence is TGCGCCAGCAGCCAGGGACAGGGAGGGGGATATGGCTACACCTTC. It translates to CASSQGQGGGYGYTF.

A few counts support this clonotype. V and J are TRBV30 and TRBJ1-1; D unclear. V dropped 0 bases and J dropped 4 bases, with 9 bases sitting between them. This CDR3 contains 13 residues. Per the germline V gene, CDR1 is GTSNPN and CDR2 is SVGIG (reference sequence). The CDR3 reads CAWSVRWGTEAFF. In DNA form, the CDR3 reads TGTGCCTGGAGTGTACGGTGGGGCACTGAAGCTTTCTTT.

Concerning this clonotype: This sequence may be a read error, since a much larger clone differs from it by one base. The chain links TRBV7-9 to TRBJ1-1; D perhaps matches TRBD1 (5 bases). The CDR3 contains 13 residues. CDR1 is SEHNR, CDR2 FQNEAQ, per germline (reference sequence). For the CDR3, the DNA is TGTGCCAGAAGCTTTCAGGGGAACACTGAAGCTTTCTTT. Translated, it gives CARSFQGNTEAFF.

This clonotype has at least ten counts. The chain couples TRBV20-1 to TRBJ2-5, with unresolved D. From germline, CDR1 is DFQATT and CDR2 SNEGSKA (reference sequence). V lost 0 bases and J 2 bases, leaving 10 bases between the germline ends. The CDR3 covers 14 residues. This CDR3 is CSAREGGPQETQYF. For the CDR3, the DNA is TGCAGTGCTAGAGAGGGCGGTCCGCAAGAGACCCAGTACTTC.

This clonotype was seen only once. A much larger clone lies a single base off, so this may be a read error. The chain links TRBV5-8 to TRBJ2-7, with unresolved D. This CDR3 region has 11 residues. Looked up from germline, CDR1 is SGHTS and CDR2 is YDEGEE. The chain's CDR3 is CAGSLPYEQYF. The CDR3 DNA is TGTGCCGGCAGCCTACCCTACGAGCAGTACTTC.

This rearrangement joins TRBV18 to TRBJ2-2, with a tentative D call TRBD2 (6 bases). The germline V gene has CDR1 KGHSH and CDR2 LQKENI. The CDR3 loop spans 14 amino acids. Trimming took 4 bases from V and 8 from J, leaving 14 bases between them. CDR3 nucleotides: TGTGCCAGCTCACTCCGGGACTCCGTAGGGGAGCTGTTTTTT. This gives the protein CASSLRDSVGELFF.

This chain links TRBV14 with TRBJ1-6, with D possibly being TRBD1 (5 bases). Germline assignment: CDR1 SGHDN and CDR2 FVKESK. The CDR3 has 16 residues. V was clipped by 1 base and J by 7 bases, with 14 bases between them. CDR3 bases: TGTGCCAGCAGCCAAGGGGGACCCTTAGGGAATTCACCCCTCCACTTT. Translation: CASSQGGPLGNSPLHF.

This clonotype was found many times. The genes are TRBV20-1 and TRBJ1-1; D call uncertain. Germline V gives CDR1 DFQATT, CDR2 SNEGSKA (reference sequence). V lost 5 bases to trimming and J lost 7 bases, with 20 bases between them. CDR3 length equals 14 residues. The CDR3 coding sequence is TGCAGTGCTGAACTCAGGCGAGGTAACTTTGAAGCTTTCTTT. This gives the protein CSAELRRGNFEAFF.

In its sample, this clonotype was seen many times. CDR3 bases: TGTGCCAGCAGCCCCTACAGTGAAACCTACGAGCAGTACTTC. Its protein product is CASSPYSETYEQYF. The chain carries TRBV7-2 and TRBJ2-7; D remains ambiguous. V lost 5 bases and J 2 bases, leaving 13 bases between the germline ends. The CDR3 is 14 residues long. CDR1 SGHTA and CDR2 FQGNSA come from the germline V gene.

The sample holds many counts of this clonotype. At one boundary the junction diverges from the germline segment, which might be a read error. The chain has TRBV4-1 and TRBJ2-3, with a weak D call TRBD1 (8 bases). Germline-derived CDR1 and CDR2 are MGHRA and YSYEKL. This CDR3 has 14 amino acids. CDR3 sequence (DNA): TGCGCCAGCAGATCTGGGAGCGGGACAGGTACGCAGTATTTT. This encodes CASRSGSGTGTQYF.

The table lists this clonotype with many counts. The chain carries TRBV11-2 and TRBJ1-5; tentative D call: TRBD1 (5 bases). This CDR3 has 13 residues. V was trimmed by 1 base and J by 6 bases, leaving 7 bases between them. CDR1 and CDR2 (germline): SGHAT, FQNNGV. Written as DNA, the CDR3 is TGTGCCAGCAGCTTAGGGGACCGTCAGCCCCAGCATTTT. Translation gives CASSLGDRQPQHF.

This clonotype has a count of ten or more. The chain employs TRBV7-2 and TRBJ2-3; no reliable D call. From germline, CDR1 is SGHTA and CDR2 FQGNSA. Trimming pared 1 base from V and 3 bases from J, leaving 8 bases between. This CDR3 contains 14 residues. CDR3 DNA: TGTGCCAGCAGCTTAGTTTTAGGGACAGATACGCAGTATTTT. Translated: CASSLVLGTDTQYF.

This clonotype was counted at least ten times. This sequence joins TRBV5-1 and TRBJ1-5, with a weak D call TRBD1 (5 bases). V was clipped by 4 bases and J by 0 bases, with 14 bases between them. The CDR3 runs to 16 residues. Germline V CDR1 and CDR2: SGHRS, YFSETQ. CDR3 nucleotide sequence: TGCGCCAGCAGCCGGGCAGGGACCTATAGCAATCAGCCCCAGCATTTT. Protein product: CASSRAGTYSNQPQHF. The full variable domain, rest sourced from reference TRBV5-1 and TRBJ1-5, is KAGVTQTPRYLIKTRGQQVTLSCSPISGHRSVSWYQQTPGQGLQFLFEYFSETQRNKGNFPGRFSGRQFSNSRSEMNVSTLELGDSALYLCASSRAGTYSNQPQHFGDGTRLSIL.

At least ten counts were recorded for this clonotype. V is TRBV28 and J is TRBJ2-1, with 12 bases fitting TRBD2. This CDR3 has 15 amino acids. Germline CDR1 MDHEN, CDR2 SYDVKM. V dropped 5 bases and J dropped 7; count of bases not matched to a gene: 6. CDR3 in DNA: TGTGCCAGCAGTACCCTAGCGGGAGGGATAAATGAGCAGTTCTTC. This encodes CASSTLAGGINEQFF.

This chain connects TRBV18 to TRBJ2-7; possible D gene TRBD2, 5 bases. The CDR3 is 15 amino acids. Germline V gene sequence: CDR1 KGHSH, CDR2 LQKENI. Trimming shortened V by 3 bases and J by 2 bases, and 14 bases separated the two germline ends. The CDR3 DNA reads as TGTGCCAGCTCACCCGGCATCGGGGAGACCTACGAGCAGTACTTC. Amino acids: CASSPGIGETYEQYF.

This clonotype occurred many times. The chain recombines TRBV5-1 with TRBJ2-7; D not resolved. Germline V lookup: CDR1 SGHRS, CDR2 YFSETQ. The V end was cut by 1 base, the J end by 1 base, with 6 bases between. The CDR3 length is 13 residues. The CDR3 sequence is CASSLWQSYEQYF. In DNA form, the CDR3 reads TGCGCCAGCAGCTTGTGGCAGTCCTACGAGCAGTACTTC.

This clonotype has at least ten counts. The chain has TRBV5-1 and TRBJ1-1; weak D call: TRBD1 (5 bases). The CDR3 loop spans 15 amino acids. Trimming removed 0 bases at V and 4 bases at J, with 13 bases between. Per germline, CDR1 SGHRS and CDR2 YFSETQ. In DNA, the CDR3 is TGCGCCAGCAGCTTGGAGGGACCCTCTACCACTGAAGCTTTCTTT. This codes for CASSLEGPSTTEAFF.